The present TCR beta chain was sequenced within a study of early T cells in non-severe SARS-CoV-2 infection. As for the study in general: From unsorted whole blood, bulk RNA was sequenced, and the chains remained unpaired. Study-wide results and limits: Lookups in VDJdb leaned toward anti-spike CD8 responses and missed private and CD4 specificities.

V lost 8 bases to trimming and J lost 7 bases, with 14 bases between them. The V gene's germline CDR1 is LNHDA and CDR2 SQIVND (reference sequence). CDR3 length: 12 amino acids. Attachment of unique molecular identifiers was made to individual cDNA molecules. One entry per CDR3 protein, called by TCRdb with MiXCR from the 5' RACE reads. The sample lists roughly 80,000 distinct CDR3 sequences, less than 8% occurring once. Concerning this clonotype: Its antigen is as yet unknown.

Specimen: whole blood. This receptor was obtained from an adult who was a healthcare worker with PCR-confirmed SARS-CoV-2 infection or an uninfected control (not recorded which). The chain links TRBV19 to TRBJ1-2; D gene unclear. The CDR3 sequence: CASGGEDSGYTF. For the CDR3, the DNA is TGTGCCAGTGGCGGGGAAGACTCTGGCTACACCTTC. Combining the CDR3 with reference TRBV19 and TRBJ1-2 gives the whole variable domain DGGITQSPKYLFRKEGQNVTLSCEQNLNHDAMYWYRQDPGQGLRLIYYSQIVNDFQKGDIAEGYSVSREKKESFPLTVTSAQKNPTAFYLCASGGEDSGYTFGSGTRLTVV.